This T cell receptor beta chain was sequenced in a study of cytomegalovirus exposure and HLA in healthy donors. The study, taken as a whole, reports: The study labeled 164 TCR beta chains cytomegalovirus-associated.

In germline, CDR1 is SGHAT, CDR2 FQDESV (reference sequence). The ends lost 8 bases at V and 1 base at J; junction bases unmatched: 5. The CDR3 sequence is 14 residues long. Details on this clone: The antigen is not known.

The PCR made use of 60 Vbeta and 13 Jbeta primers. The protocol was immunoSEQ multiplex PCR, while the TCRdb copy is restricted to in-frame clones and leaves out a portion. The sample includes some 180,000 clones, 73% of them seen just once. The chain employs TRBV11-1 and TRBJ1-1; the match to TRBD1 covers 9 bases. This clonotype was obtained from a woman younger than 35 in good health and CMV-seropositive. Input material: PBMCs. In DNA, the CDR3 is TGTGCCAGCCTAGGGACAGGGCGGAACACTGAAGCTTTCTTT. It specifies CASLGTGRNTEAFF. Full variable domain (outside the CDR3, taken from reference TRBV11-1 and TRBJ1-1): EAEVAQSPRYKITEKSQAVAFWCDPISGHATLYWYRQILGQGPELLVQFQDESVVDDSQLPKDRFSAERLKGVDSTLKIQPAELGDSAMYLCASLGTGRNTEAFFGQGTRLTVV.